What follows describes a single TCR beta chain. In the naive CD8 group, cells lacked CD45RO and were positively selected for CCR7, so terminally differentiated effector memory CD45RA+ cells were left out. The data originate from a study of shared clonotypes between healthy human individuals. Study-level information: The plates for each donor numbered three CD4 naive, three CD4 memory, two CD8 naive and one CD8 memory.

Per germline, CDR1 LNHDA and CDR2 SQIVND (reference sequence). V was pared by 6 bases and J by 4 bases, with 13 bases between. This CDR3 comprises 14 residues. The data were produced by immunoSEQ multiplex PCR, yet TCRdb's version contains in-frame clones alone and is incomplete. The repertoire holds about 2.1 million clones, with about 93% as singletons. The chain employs TRBV19 and TRBJ2-1, with a weak D call TRBD1 (5 bases). This sequence originates from a man aged 18 to 30 in good health. Some clones in this sample may be carry-over from other donors' samples. The sequenced material came from naive CD8+ T cells from PBMCs. The DNA for the CDR3 is TGTGCCAGTAGCATCAGGCGACAGTACAATGAGCAGTTCTTC. Its translation: CASSIRRQYNEQFF. The whole variable domain, filled in from reference TRBV19 and TRBJ2-1, reads DGGITQSPKYLFRKEGQNVTLSCEQNLNHDAMYWYRQDPGQGLRLIYYSQIVNDFQKGDIAEGYSVSREKKESFPLTVTSAQKNPTAFYLCASSIRRQYNEQFFGPGTRLTVL.